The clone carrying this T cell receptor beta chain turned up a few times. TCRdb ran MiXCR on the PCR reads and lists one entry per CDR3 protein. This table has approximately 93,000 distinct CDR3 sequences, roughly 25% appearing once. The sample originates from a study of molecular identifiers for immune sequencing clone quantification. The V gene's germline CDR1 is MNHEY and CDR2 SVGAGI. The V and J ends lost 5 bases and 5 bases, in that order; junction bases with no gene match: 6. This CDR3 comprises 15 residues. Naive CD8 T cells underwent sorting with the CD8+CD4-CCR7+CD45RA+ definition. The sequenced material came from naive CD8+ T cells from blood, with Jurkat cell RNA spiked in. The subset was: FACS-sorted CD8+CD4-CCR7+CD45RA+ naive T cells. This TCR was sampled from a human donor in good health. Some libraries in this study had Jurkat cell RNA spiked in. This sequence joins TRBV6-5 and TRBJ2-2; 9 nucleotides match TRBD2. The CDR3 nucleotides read TGTGCCAGCAGTGATCTAGCGGGGTGGACCGGGGAGCTGTTTTTT. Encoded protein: CASSDLAGWTGELFF.